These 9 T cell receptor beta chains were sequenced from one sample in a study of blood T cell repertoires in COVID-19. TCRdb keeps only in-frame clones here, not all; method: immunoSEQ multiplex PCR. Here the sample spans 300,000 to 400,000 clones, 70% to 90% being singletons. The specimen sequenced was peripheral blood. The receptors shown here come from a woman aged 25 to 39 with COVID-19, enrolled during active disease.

The CDR3 here is CASGLVRLGREGNQPQHF. The CDR3 DNA reads TGTGCTAGTGGTTTGGTTCGACTGGGCAGGGAAGGCAATCAGCCCCAGCATTTT. This chain links TRBV12-5 with TRBJ1-5; TRBD1 is a possible D gene (5 bases). The germline gives CDR1 LGHNT, CDR2 FRNRAP. The CDR3 is 18 amino acids. V was trimmed by 0 bases and J by 2 bases, leaving 17 bases between them.

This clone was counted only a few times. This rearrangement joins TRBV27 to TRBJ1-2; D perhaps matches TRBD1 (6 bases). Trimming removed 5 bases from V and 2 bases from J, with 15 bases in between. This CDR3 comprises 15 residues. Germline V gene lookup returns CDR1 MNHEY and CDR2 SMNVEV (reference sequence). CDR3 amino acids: CASSPRGGSNYGYTF. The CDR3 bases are TGTGCCAGCAGTCCCCGTGGGGGCAGCAACTATGGCTACACCTTC.

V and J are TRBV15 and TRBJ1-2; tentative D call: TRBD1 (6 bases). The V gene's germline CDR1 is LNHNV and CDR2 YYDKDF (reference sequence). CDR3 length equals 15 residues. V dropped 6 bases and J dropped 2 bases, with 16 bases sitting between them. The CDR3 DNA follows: TGTGCCACCAGGGACCCCGGGCAGGGGAACTATGGCTACACCTTC. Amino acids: CATRDPGQGNYGYTF.

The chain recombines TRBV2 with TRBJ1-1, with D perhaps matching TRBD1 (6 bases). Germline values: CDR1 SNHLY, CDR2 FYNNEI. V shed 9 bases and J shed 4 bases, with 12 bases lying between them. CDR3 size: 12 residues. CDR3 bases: TGTGCCAGATCACAGGGTAGCACTGAAGCTTTCTTT. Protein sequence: CARSQGSTEAFF.

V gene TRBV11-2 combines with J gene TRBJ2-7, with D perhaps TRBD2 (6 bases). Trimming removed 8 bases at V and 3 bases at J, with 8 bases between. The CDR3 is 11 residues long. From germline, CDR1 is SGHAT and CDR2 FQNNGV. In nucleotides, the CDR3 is TGTGCCAGCGGAGCGGGCTACGAGCAGTACTTC. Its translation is CASGAGYEQYF.

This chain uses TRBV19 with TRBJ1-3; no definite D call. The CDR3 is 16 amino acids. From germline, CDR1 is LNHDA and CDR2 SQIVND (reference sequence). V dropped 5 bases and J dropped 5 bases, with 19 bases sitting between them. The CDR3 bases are TGTGCCAGTAGTTTGTTAGTGGGCACGGAAAGAAACACCATATATTTT. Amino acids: CASSLLVGTERNTIYF.

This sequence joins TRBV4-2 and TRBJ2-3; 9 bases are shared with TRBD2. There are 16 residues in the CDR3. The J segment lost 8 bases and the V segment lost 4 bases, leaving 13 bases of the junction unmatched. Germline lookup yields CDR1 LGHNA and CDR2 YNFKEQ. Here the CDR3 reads CASSPSMGSGGSTQYF. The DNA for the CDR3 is TGTGCCAGCAGCCCCTCTATGGGTAGCGGGGGATCTACGCAGTATTTT.

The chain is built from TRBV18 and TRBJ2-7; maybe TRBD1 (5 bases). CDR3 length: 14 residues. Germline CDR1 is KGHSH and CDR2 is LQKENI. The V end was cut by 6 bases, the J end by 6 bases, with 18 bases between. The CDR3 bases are TGTGCCAGCTCCCGCAACCAGGGTTCCAGCGAGCAGTACGTC. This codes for CASSRNQGSSEQYV.

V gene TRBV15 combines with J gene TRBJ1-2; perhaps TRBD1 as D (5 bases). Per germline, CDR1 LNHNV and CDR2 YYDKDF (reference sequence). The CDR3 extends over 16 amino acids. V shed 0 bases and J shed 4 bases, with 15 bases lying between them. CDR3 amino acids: CATSRDRSGQGYGYTF. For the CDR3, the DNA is TGTGCCACCAGCAGAGATCGGTCAGGCCAGGGCTATGGCTACACCTTC.